Shown below are 3 T cell receptor beta chains from a single sample sequenced in a study of T cell responses to AZD1222 COVID-19 vaccine. Clones were read by immunoSEQ multiplex PCR, and TCRdb kept only the in-frame ones, dropping some. The repertoire holds around 120,000 clones, with about 91% as singletons. The sample consisted of peripheral blood, taken on day 0 of AZD1222 vaccination. These TCRs come from an adult in good health.

This clone came up once. The chain recombines TRBV29-1 with TRBJ2-7; D is undetermined. The CDR3 is 13 amino acids. The germline V gene has CDR1 SQVTM and CDR2 ANQGSEA. The germline V and J ends were trimmed by 4 bases and 0 bases, with 10 bases remaining between them. Here the CDR3 DNA reads TGCAGCGTTGCTCACGGTCCCTCCTACGAGCAGTACTTC. The encoded protein is CSVAHGPSYEQYF.

The chain carries TRBV7-6 and TRBJ1-2; no clear D. The V gene's germline CDR1 is SGHVS and CDR2 FNYEAQ. The CDR3 has 13 residues. V gave up 8 bases and J gave up 1 base, with 11 bases separating them. CDR3 DNA sequence: TGTGCCAGCGCCGGTCTGGATAACTATGGCTACACCTTC. Translated, it gives CASAGLDNYGYTF. Complete variable domain (other parts from reference TRBV7-6 and TRBJ1-2): GAGVSQSPRYKVTKRGQDVALRCDPISGHVSLYWYRQALGQGPEFLTYFNYEAQQDKSGLPNDRFSAERPEGSISTLTIQRTEQRDSAMYRCASAGLDNYGYTFGSGTRLTVV.

The chain combines TRBV7-9 with TRBJ2-2; D is unclear. V lost 2 bases and J lost 4, with 5 bases in between. Per the germline V gene, CDR1 is SEHNR and CDR2 is FQNEAQ (reference sequence). CDR3 length equals 13 residues. CDR3 residues: CASSLYSTGELFF. DNA for the CDR3: TGTGCCAGCAGCTTATATTCCACCGGGGAGCTGTTTTTT.